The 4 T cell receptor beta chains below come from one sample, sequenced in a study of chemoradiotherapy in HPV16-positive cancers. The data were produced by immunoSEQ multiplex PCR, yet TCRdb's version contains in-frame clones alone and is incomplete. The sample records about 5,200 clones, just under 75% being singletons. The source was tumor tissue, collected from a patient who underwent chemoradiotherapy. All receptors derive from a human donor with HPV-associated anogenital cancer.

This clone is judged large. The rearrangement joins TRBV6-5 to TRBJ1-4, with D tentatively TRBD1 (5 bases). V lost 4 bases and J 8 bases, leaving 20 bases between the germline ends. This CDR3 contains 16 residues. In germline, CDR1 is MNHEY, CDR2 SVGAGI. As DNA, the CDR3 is TGTGCCAGCAGTTTAGGATCAGGGAAGTATCGGGAAAAACTGTTTTTT. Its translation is CASSLGSGKYREKLFF.

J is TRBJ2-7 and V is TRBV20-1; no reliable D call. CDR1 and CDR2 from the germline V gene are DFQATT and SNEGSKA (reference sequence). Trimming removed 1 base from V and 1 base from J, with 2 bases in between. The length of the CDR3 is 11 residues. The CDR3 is CSARASYEQYF. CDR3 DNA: TGCAGTGCTAGAGCGTCCTACGAGCAGTACTTC.

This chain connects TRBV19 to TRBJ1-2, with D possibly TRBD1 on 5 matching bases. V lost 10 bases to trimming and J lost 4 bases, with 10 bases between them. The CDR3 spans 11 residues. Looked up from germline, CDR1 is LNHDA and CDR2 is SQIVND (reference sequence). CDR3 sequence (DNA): TGTGCCACCGGGGACGGCTATGGCTACACCTTC. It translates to CATGDGYGYTF.

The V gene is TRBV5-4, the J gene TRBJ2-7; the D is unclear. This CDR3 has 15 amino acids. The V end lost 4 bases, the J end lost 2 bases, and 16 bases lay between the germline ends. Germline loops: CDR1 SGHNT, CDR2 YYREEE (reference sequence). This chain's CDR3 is CASSPDMGVPYEQYF. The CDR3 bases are TGTGCCAGCAGCCCGGATATGGGCGTTCCCTACGAGCAGTACTTC.